One and the same sample provided the 21 T cell receptor beta chains below, sequenced in a study of cytomegalovirus exposure and HLA in healthy donors. In the PCR, 60 Vbeta and 13 Jbeta primers were used. Method: immunoSEQ multiplex PCR; TCRdb's copy keeps in-frame clones and lacks some. The sample lists some 88,000 clones; approximately 71% were seen once. The sequencing sample was made of PBMCs. Source of these receptors: a woman aged 18 to 35 in good health and CMV-seropositive.

This chain's CDR3 is CASSFPGENQPQHF. The CDR3 nucleotides are TGTGCCAGCAGCTTCCCGGGAGAGAATCAGCCCCAGCATTTT. The chain carries TRBV7-9 and TRBJ1-5; D unclear. Trimming stripped 3 bases from V and 4 bases from J, with 10 bases between. CDR1 and CDR2 from the germline V gene are SEHNR and FQNEAQ (reference sequence). CDR3 size: 14 residues.

This rearrangement joins TRBV7-2 to TRBJ1-5, with 8 bases that match TRBD1. The CDR3 spans 19 residues. Trimming took 2 bases from V and 2 from J; bases not matched to a gene: 14. Germline V gives CDR1 SGHTA, CDR2 FQGNSA. CDR3 coding DNA: TGTGCCAGCAGCTTACGTGGGACAGGATTAGCGGTTGGCAATCAGCCCCAGCATTTT. Its translation is CASSLRGTGLAVGNQPQHF. Full variable domain (outside the CDR3, taken from reference TRBV7-2 and TRBJ1-5): GAGVSQSPSNKVTEKGKDVELRCDPISGHTALYWYRQSLGQGLEFLIYFQGNSAPDKSGLPSDRFSAERTGGSVSTLTIQRTQQEDSAVYLCASSLRGTGLAVGNQPQHFGDGTRLSIL.

The chain joins TRBV5-1 to TRBJ2-3, with 7 bases that match TRBD1. CDR1 is SGHRS, CDR2 YFSETQ, per germline. The ends lost 3 bases at V and 4 bases at J; junction bases unmatched: 5. The CDR3 spans 14 residues. CDR3 loop: CASSSTGVADTQYF. DNA for the CDR3: TGCGCCAGCAGCTCTACAGGGGTCGCAGATACGCAGTATTTT.

The V and J genes are TRBV29-1 and TRBJ2-7; perhaps TRBD1 as D (6 bases). The germline CDR1 and CDR2 sequences are SQVTM and ANQGSEA. The germline V and J ends were trimmed by 6 bases and 2 bases, with 14 bases remaining between them. This CDR3 is built from 13 residues. The chain's CDR3 is CSVQRDNPYEQYF. The CDR3 nucleotides read TGCAGCGTCCAGAGGGACAACCCCTACGAGCAGTACTTC.

The chain couples TRBV6-1 to TRBJ2-3, with D maybe TRBD1 (6 bases). V dropped 8 bases and J dropped 0 bases, with 12 bases sitting between them. The CDR3 has 14 amino acids. Germline CDR1 reads MNHNS; CDR2 reads SASEGT. The CDR3 spells CASHLQGSTDTQYF. The CDR3 DNA reads as TGTGCCAGCCACCTGCAGGGGAGCACAGATACGCAGTATTTT.

The rearrangement uses TRBV11-3 and TRBJ2-7; TRBD1 is a possible D gene (6 bases). Trimming removed 5 bases at V and 4 bases at J, with 12 bases between. Germline CDR1 SGHNT, CDR2 YENEEA. The CDR3 extends over 13 amino acids. The CDR3 nucleotides are TGTGCCAGCAGCAAAGGACAGAAGTACGAGCAGTACTTC. Translated: CASSKGQKYEQYF. Together with reference TRBV11-3 and TRBJ2-7, the CDR3 gives the full variable domain: EAGVVQSPRYKIIEKKQPVAFWCNPISGHNTLYWYLQNLGQGPELLIRYENEEAVDDSQLPKDRFSAERLKGVDSTLKIQPAELGDSAVYLCASSKGQKYEQYFGPGTRLTVT.

The V call is TRBV6-6, the J call TRBJ1-4, with D unresolved. CDR3 length: 14 residues. Trimming removed 2 bases from V and 2 bases from J, with 6 bases in between. Germline V gene lookup returns CDR1 MNHNY and CDR2 SVGAGI (reference sequence). Here the CDR3 DNA reads TGTGCCAGCAGTTACATGCAGACTAATGAAAAACTGTTTTTT. Translation: CASSYMQTNEKLFF.

A remark on this clone: Germline is not matched at one junction end, which may reflect a read error. The chain links TRBV6-5 to TRBJ2-7; D may be TRBD1 (7 bases). In germline, CDR1 is MNHEY, CDR2 SVGAGI. The CDR3 is 15 residues long. CDR3 loop: CASSFGGGPSYEQCF. The DNA for the CDR3 is TGTGCCAGCAGCTTCGGAGGGGGCCCCTCCTACGAGCAGTGCTTC.

The CDR3, as DNA: TGTGCCAGCAGCTCCGAGGGGGCCCTAAGCAATGAGCAGTTCTTC. This codes for CASSSEGALSNEQFF. This chain joins TRBV7-3 and TRBJ2-1; 7 positions agree with TRBD1. The CDR3 loop spans 15 amino acids. V was clipped by 4 bases and J by 6 bases; unmatched bases: 9. Germline V gives CDR1 SGHTA, CDR2 FQGTGA.

This clone was recorded a few times. The chain combines TRBV9 with TRBJ1-5; no reliable D call. The CDR3 sequence is 14 residues long. CDR1 and CDR2 (germline): SGDLS, YYNGEE. Trimming shortened V by 0 bases and J by 4 bases, and 8 bases separated the two germline ends. The CDR3 DNA follows: TGTGCCAGCAGCGTAGGCGACGGGAATCAGCCCCAGCATTTT. The encoded protein is CASSVGDGNQPQHF.

The genes are TRBV7-3 and TRBJ2-2, with unresolved D. This CDR3 is built from 14 residues. Germline loops: CDR1 SGHTA, CDR2 FQGTGA. Trimming pared 3 bases from V and 1 base from J, leaving 6 bases between. The chain's CDR3 is CASSLLRNTGELFF. Written as DNA, the CDR3 is TGTGCCAGCAGCTTGCTAAGGAACACCGGGGAGCTGTTTTTT.

The J gene is TRBJ2-7, the V gene TRBV4-3; D might be TRBD1 (6 bases). The germline CDR1 and CDR2 sequences are LGHNA and YSLEER. The CDR3 has 15 residues. V lost 0 bases, J lost 3 bases, and 12 bases lay in between. CDR3 in DNA: TGCGCCAGCAGCCAAGAAACAGGGTATCTCTACGAGCAGTACTTC. Amino acids: CASSQETGYLYEQYF.

The chain combines TRBV7-6 with TRBJ2-7, with TRBD2 matching 10 bases. Germline-derived CDR1 and CDR2 are SGHVS and FNYEAQ. J lost 1 base, V lost 9 bases, and 9 bases had no gene match. There are 15 residues in the CDR3. The CDR3 bases are TGTGCCAGGGGAGAGCGGGAGGGAATGTCCTACGAGCAGTACTTC. Translating it yields CARGEREGMSYEQYF.

V and J are TRBV19 and TRBJ2-3; 7 nucleotides match TRBD1. V trimming: 4 bases; J trimming: 1 base; junction bases outside the gene matches: 8. The CDR3 loop spans 16 amino acids. The V gene's germline CDR1 is LNHDA and CDR2 SQIVND (reference sequence). The CDR3 coding sequence is TGTGCCAGTAGTACGGGGACAGTGGGGGGCACAGATACGCAGTATTTT. This codes for CASSTGTVGGTDTQYF.

The CDR3 DNA reads as TGTGCCAGCAGCGTCACTAGCGGGGGGGCCACCGGGGAGCTGTTTTTT. As protein: CASSVTSGGATGELFF. The chain combines TRBV9 with TRBJ2-2; 13 nucleotides match TRBD2. The CDR3 is made up of 16 amino acids. Trimming removed 2 bases from V and 4 bases from J; junction bases left unmatched: 2. The germline V gene encodes CDR1 SGDLS and CDR2 YYNGEE.

This chain links TRBV4-2 with TRBJ2-1, with 11 bases identical to TRBD2. CDR1 and CDR2 (germline): LGHNA, YNFKEQ. Trimming took 4 bases from V and 5 from J; bases not matched to a gene: 4. CDR3 size: 15 residues. The CDR3 region is CASSRRSGGDNEQFF. As DNA, the CDR3 is TGTGCCAGCAGCCGCCGTAGCGGGGGGGACAATGAGCAGTTCTTC.

The V gene is TRBV6-1, the J gene TRBJ2-5; 9 bases fit TRBD1. Near its end, the DNA agrees better with TRBJ2-7, so the J call may be wrong. The CDR3 is made up of 13 amino acids. The germline V gene encodes CDR1 MNHNS and CDR2 SASEGT. The CDR3 region is CASRRTGDNEQYF. DNA of the CDR3: TGTGCCAGCAGACGGACAGGGGACAACGAGCAGTACTTC.

This clone turned up a few times. The chain recombines TRBV11-2 with TRBJ2-7, with a weak D call TRBD1 (5 bases). V shed 1 base and J shed 3 bases, with 13 bases lying between them. This CDR3 comprises 15 residues. The germline gives CDR1 SGHAT, CDR2 FQNNGV. The CDR3 region is CASSLATGYLYEQYF. The CDR3 bases are TGTGCCAGCAGCTTAGCTACAGGCTACCTCTACGAGCAGTACTTC.

Points on this clone: Other DNA sequences in the sample encode the same CDR3. CDR3 bases: TGTGCCAGCAGCAGTAGCGGCTCCTACAATGAGCAGTTCTTC. This gives the protein CASSSSGSYNEQFF. J is TRBJ2-1 and V is TRBV5-4, with D tentatively TRBD2 (6 bases). V dropped 4 bases and J dropped 0 bases, with 8 bases sitting between them. The CDR3 is made up of 14 amino acids. Looked up from germline, CDR1 is SGHNT and CDR2 is YYREEE (reference sequence).

The DNA for the CDR3 is TGTGCCAGCAGTATGGGGACAGGGGGCGATTACTACAATGAGCAGTTCTTC. This sequence encodes CASSMGTGGDYYNEQFF. This sequence joins TRBV27 and TRBJ2-1, with TRBD1 matching over 12 bases. With V trimmed by 5 bases and J by 3 bases, 8 bases remained unmatched. The CDR3 runs to 17 residues. Germline CDR1 reads MNHEY; CDR2 reads SMNVEV (reference sequence).

A note on this clone: The junction departs from the called germline gene at one end, perhaps through a read error. The chain couples TRBV7-6 to TRBJ1-6; D is perhaps TRBD1 (5 bases). The CDR3 consists of 18 residues. Germline CDR1 SGHVS, CDR2 FNYEAQ. The CDR3 DNA reads as TGTGCCAGCAGCTTAGCCGTCGGGGGTAAGGGGTATAATTCACCCCCCCACTTT. This encodes CASSLAVGGKGYNSPPHF.